This T cell receptor beta chain was obtained from a study of OX40 agonist ivuxolimab in advanced cancers. Study-wide background: Antecedent anti-PD-1, anti-PD-L1 or anti-CTLA-4 therapy was permissible, with around 40% having received some. Broader study findings: Partial responders dosed at 0.1-3.0 mg/kg displayed clonal expansion ranking among the lowest. Relative to CD4+ cells, CD8+ T cells on average had more expanded clones.

Turning to this clone: What it recognizes is unknown.

This CDR3 contains 12 residues. Deletions cut 3 bases from V and 0 bases from J, with 2 bases between. Germline CDR1 and CDR2: SGHRS and YFSETQ. Clones were read by immunoSEQ multiplex PCR, and TCRdb kept only the in-frame ones, dropping some. The table lists 15,000 or so clones, approximately 82% of them singletons, with 2.4% in the top ten. The sample was CD4+ or CD8+ T cells sorted from blood, taken in a trial of the OX40 agonist ivuxolimab. The receptor was isolated from an adult with an advanced solid tumor such as melanoma, head and neck, liver or kidney cancer. The rearrangement joins TRBV5-1 to TRBJ2-3; D gene ambiguous. CDR3 coding DNA: TGCGCCAGCAGCTGGAGCACAGATACGCAGTATTTT. Residues: CASSWSTDTQYF.